The T cell receptor beta chain described here comes from a study of OX40 agonist ivuxolimab in advanced cancers. Measured with immunoSEQ multiplex PCR; TCRdb has only the in-frame clones, and not every one. The profile covers roughly 20,000 clones, with 79% appearing a single time and roughly 32% taken by the ten largest. In this sample, this clone turned up once. CDR1 and CDR2 (germline): SQVTM, ANQGSEA. The V gene lost 2 bases and the J gene lost 6 bases, with 10 bases spanning the gap. The CDR3 spans 12 residues. The rearrangement joins TRBV29-1 to TRBJ1-1; D might be TRBD1 (5 bases). This material consisted of CD4+ or CD8+ T cells sorted from blood, taken in a trial of the OX40 agonist ivuxolimab. The clonotype originates from an adult with an advanced solid tumor such as melanoma, head and neck, liver or kidney cancer. CDR3 loop: CSVERWGPEAFF. Here the CDR3 DNA reads TGCAGCGTTGAAAGATGGGGCCCTGAAGCTTTCTTT. The full variable domain, its missing parts supplied by reference TRBV29-1 and TRBJ1-1, is SAVISQKPSRDICQRGTSLTIQCQVDSQVTMMFWYRQQPGQSLTLIATANQGSEATYESGFVIDKFPISRPNLTFSTLTVSNMSPEDSSIYLCSVERWGPEAFFGQGTRLTVV.